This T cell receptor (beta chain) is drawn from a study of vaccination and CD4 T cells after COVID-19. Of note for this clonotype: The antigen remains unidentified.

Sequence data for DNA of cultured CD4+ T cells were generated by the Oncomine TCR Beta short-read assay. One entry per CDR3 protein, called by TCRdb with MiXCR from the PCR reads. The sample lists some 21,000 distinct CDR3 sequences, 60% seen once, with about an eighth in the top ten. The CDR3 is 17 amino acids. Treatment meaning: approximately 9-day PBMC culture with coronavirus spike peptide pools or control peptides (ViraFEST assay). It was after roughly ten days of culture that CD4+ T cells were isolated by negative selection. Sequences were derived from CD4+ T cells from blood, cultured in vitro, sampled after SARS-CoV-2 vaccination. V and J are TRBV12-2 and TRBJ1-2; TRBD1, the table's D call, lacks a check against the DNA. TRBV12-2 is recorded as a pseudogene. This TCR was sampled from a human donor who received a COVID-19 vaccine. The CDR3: CASRPRTFPPANYGYTF. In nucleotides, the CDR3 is TGTGCAAGTCGCCCGAGGACATTCCCACCAGCTAACTATGGCTACACCTTC.